A single sample gave rise to the 18 T cell receptor beta chains below, sequenced in a study of regulatory T cells in long-lasting Graves disease. The time point was: persistent/refractory GD, antithyroid drugs over 5 years with positive TRAb. Following extraction of RNA from PBMCs, that RNA was used to make the TCR library. Both iRepertoire HTBI primers and Arm-PCR of CDR3 regions were used to build the TCR beta libraries. TCRdb processed the multiplex PCR reads anew with MiXCR; each CDR3 protein has one entry. The sample has roughly 450,000 distinct CDR3 sequences; around 24% are singletons. Sequences were derived from peripheral blood mononuclear cells (PBMCs), sampled when the disease was refractory, from a patient treated with antithyroid drugs. The receptors stem from a female donor with Graves disease.

This clonotype has a count of ten or more. The chain combines TRBV6-1 with TRBJ1-1, with D uncertain. The germline V gene has CDR1 MNHNS and CDR2 SASEGT. The V and J ends lost 10 bases and 4 bases respectively, with 13 bases between them. The CDR3 is made up of 12 amino acids. In DNA form, the CDR3 reads TGTGCCATTCGGTTTTGGGGCACTGAAGCTTTCTTT. Translating gives CAIRFWGTEAFF.

V is TRBV7-6 and J is TRBJ2-7, with 10 bases fitting TRBD1. V was pared by 2 bases and J by 5 bases, with 6 bases of the junction left unmatched. The CDR3 spans 15 residues. The germline CDR1 and CDR2 sequences are SGHVS and FNYEAQ. CDR3 in amino acids: CASSLKGQGINEQYF. CDR3 sequence (DNA): TGTGCCAGCAGCTTAAAGGGACAGGGGATTAACGAGCAGTACTTC.

The table lists this clonotype with a few counts. V is TRBV5-1 and J is TRBJ2-6; 9 bases match TRBD1. The CDR3 extends over 16 amino acids. The V gene end was trimmed by 2 bases and the J gene end by 3 bases; junction bases not matched to a gene: 3. CDR1 is SGHRS, CDR2 YFSETQ, per germline. CDR3 DNA sequence: TGCGCCAGCAGCTTAGGGACAGGGAGTGGGGCCAACGTCCTGACTTTC. Protein product: CASSLGTGSGANVLTF.

Comment on this clonotype: Just one base apart from a much larger clone, this may be a read error. The V call is TRBV2, the J call TRBJ1-5; 11 nucleotides align to TRBD1. The CDR3 loop spans 16 amino acids. Germline assignment: CDR1 SNHLY and CDR2 FYNNEI. In DNA, the CDR3 is TGTGCCAGCAGCGGACAGGGGGCGAATAGCAATCGGCCCCAGCATTTT. This encodes CASSGQGANSNRPQHF.

The chain employs TRBV18 and TRBJ1-3, with 7 bases matching TRBD1. Germline assignment: CDR1 KGHSH and CDR2 LQKENI. The CDR3 has 17 residues. V trimming: 1 base; J trimming: 0 bases; junction bases outside the gene matches: 6. CDR3 coding DNA: TGTGCCAGCTCACCACGGGACAGCCCGTTCTCTGGAAACACCATATATTTT. It yields the protein CASSPRDSPFSGNTIYF.

In its sample, this clonotype was seen a few times. This chain connects TRBV19 to TRBJ2-2; TRBD1 agrees at 9 bases. Germline CDR1 LNHDA, CDR2 SQIVND (reference sequence). V was pared by 7 bases and J by 1 base, with 10 bases of the junction left unmatched. The CDR3 is made up of 17 amino acids. CDR3 nucleotides: TGTGCCAGTAAATTGGACAGGGGCGATATGAACACCGGGGAGCTGTTTTTT. Its protein is CASKLDRGDMNTGELFF. Variable domain in full (rest from reference TRBV19 and TRBJ2-2): DGGITQSPKYLFRKEGQNVTLSCEQNLNHDAMYWYRQDPGQGLRLIYYSQIVNDFQKGDIAEGYSVSREKKESFPLTVTSAQKNPTAFYLCASKLDRGDMNTGELFFGEGSRLTVL.

This chain uses TRBV6-2 or TRBV6-3 with TRBJ2-7, with a tentative D call TRBD2 (5 bases). CDR1 is MNHEY and CDR2 is SVGEGT in the germline V gene. This CDR3 region has 15 residues. Trimming removed 6 bases at V and 3 bases at J, with 18 bases between. The CDR3 protein is CASRSLSEGSYEQYF. CDR3 bases: TGTGCCAGCAGATCACTAAGTGAAGGGAGCTACGAGCAGTACTTC.

This clonotype has a handful of counts. The chain recombines TRBV15 with TRBJ2-1, with D possibly TRBD2 on 6 matching bases. This CDR3 spans 13 amino acids. CDR1 and CDR2 from the germline V gene are LNHNV and YYDKDF (reference sequence). V was cut by 0 bases and J by 9 bases, with 9 bases left in between. CDR3 sequence: CATSRDLASEQFF. CDR3 in DNA: TGTGCCACCAGCAGAGACCTAGCGAGTGAGCAGTTCTTC.

The chain uses TRBV6-2 or TRBV6-3 and TRBJ1-1; D gene uncertain. This CDR3 has 13 amino acids. The germline gives CDR1 MNHEY, CDR2 SVGEGT. The V gene lost 7 bases and the J gene lost 5 bases, with 14 bases spanning the gap. CDR3 loop: CASTEAWRTEAFF. For the CDR3, the DNA is TGTGCCAGCACCGAGGCTTGGAGGACTGAAGCTTTCTTT.

The genes are TRBV6-5 and TRBJ2-7; possibly TRBD1 for D (5 bases). This CDR3 is built from 14 residues. CDR1 and CDR2 (germline): MNHEY, SVGAGI. V was trimmed by 0 bases and J by 3 bases, leaving 9 bases between them. DNA for the CDR3: TGTGCCAGCAGTTACTCCAGGGTTGGCTACGAGCAGTACTTC. Protein sequence: CASSYSRVGYEQYF.

This clonotype occurred many times. The rearrangement uses TRBV7-6 and TRBJ2-7; no definite D call. There are 14 residues in the CDR3. Trimming cost V 1 base and J 2 bases, with 9 bases left between them. Looked up from germline, CDR1 is SGHVS and CDR2 is FNYEAQ. In DNA form, the CDR3 reads TGTGCCAGCAGCTTAGGCGTCACAACCTACGAGCAGTACTTC. Protein: CASSLGVTTYEQYF.

V gene TRBV20-1 combines with J gene TRBJ2-7; weak D call: TRBD2 (6 bases). Deletions cut 3 bases from V and 3 bases from J, with 18 bases between. The CDR3 spans 15 residues. CDR1 DFQATT and CDR2 SNEGSKA come from the germline V gene (reference sequence). The CDR3 sequence is CSARVPGGPNYEQYF. The CDR3 DNA reads as TGCAGTGCTAGGGTTCCCGGGGGACCAAACTACGAGCAGTACTTC.

Many counts were recorded for this clonotype. CDR3 amino acids: CASRSGGESEQYF. For the CDR3, the DNA is TGTGCCAGCAGATCTGGGGGGGAGAGCGAGCAGTACTTC. The V gene is TRBV12-3 or TRBV12-4, the J gene TRBJ2-7, with 7 bases that match TRBD2. The CDR3 contains 13 residues. The V gene end was trimmed by 6 bases and the J gene end by 6 bases; junction bases not matched to a gene: 8.

The V call is TRBV12-3 or TRBV12-4, the J call TRBJ2-7, with 7 bases fitting TRBD1. V shed 6 bases, J shed 6 bases, and the junction held 5 bases outside the gene matches. This CDR3 is built from 12 residues. CDR3 residues: CASSAAGGEQYF. The CDR3 DNA follows: TGTGCCAGCAGCGCTGCAGGGGGCGAGCAGTACTTC.

The chain couples TRBV20-1 to TRBJ1-1; no definite D call. The V end was cut by 6 bases, the J end by 1 base, with 9 bases between. Looked up from germline, CDR1 is DFQATT and CDR2 is SNEGSKA (reference sequence). There are 12 residues in the CDR3. The CDR3 region is CSATGRNTEAFF. CDR3 DNA: TGCAGTGCAACCGGGAGGAACACTGAAGCTTTCTTT.

This clonotype has a count of ten or more. This chain connects TRBV6-1 to TRBJ1-2; tentative D call: TRBD1 (5 bases). CDR3 length: 12 residues. CDR1 is MNHNS and CDR2 is SASEGT in the germline V gene. Trimming stripped 7 bases from V and 7 bases from J, with 13 bases between. The CDR3 coding sequence is TGTGCCAGCATTGGGGACTATGGTGGCTACACCTTC. Translating it yields CASIGDYGGYTF.

V is TRBV4-2 and J is TRBJ1-6; D possibly corresponds to TRBD1 (6 bases). The ends were cut back, 3 bases at V and 7 bases at J, with 16 bases in the middle. Germline values: CDR1 LGHNA, CDR2 YNFKEQ. The CDR3 has 16 amino acids. CDR3 DNA: TGTGCCAGCAGCCAGGGGGGGGGCGCGGAGAATTCACCCCTCCACTTT. Translated, it gives CASSQGGGAENSPLHF.

This chain uses TRBV27 with TRBJ2-2, with D possibly matching TRBD2 (6 bases). CDR3 length: 16 amino acids. Germline V gene data show CDR1 as MNHEY and CDR2 as SMNVEV (reference sequence). V was pared by 5 bases and J by 4 bases, with 17 bases between. This CDR3 reads CASSNPTGLFTGELFF. For the CDR3, the DNA is TGTGCCAGCAGTAACCCCACGGGACTTTTCACCGGGGAGCTGTTTTTT.